This T cell receptor beta chain derives from a study of CD8 T cells in Susac syndrome. Negative magnetic isolation gave CD8+ and CD4+ cells; FACS enriched CD8+ TEMRA. CDR1 and CDR2 (germline): LGHDT, YNNKEL (reference sequence). Trimming removed 10 bases at V and 2 bases at J, with 16 bases between. The CDR3 has 14 residues. Random hexamers were used to reverse transcribe about 0.5 to 1 ug of RNA. Each CDR3 protein gets one entry after TCRdb re-called the immunoSEQ multiplex PCR reads with MiXCR. The top ten hold around 0.08% of the sample, which has more than 120,000 distinct CDR3 sequences, approximately 94% seen once.

The sequencing input was CD4+ T cells from PBMCs. The clonotype was recovered from a human donor in good health. The chain uses TRBV3-1 and TRBJ2-3, with D possibly matching TRBD2 (6 bases). The CDR3 DNA reads TGTGCCACAGGAGAAGGCGGGACCACAGATACGCAGTATTTT. Translated, it gives CATGEGGTTDTQYF.